Detailed here is one TCR beta chain. All donors were healthy HIV-negative adults lacking recent acute infections or vaccinations. The data are from a study of shared clonotypes between healthy human individuals. Sequencing was at deep level. Over several immunoSEQ plates, each subset's genomic DNA was distributed in even portions. Replicate PCRs for unsorted PBMC used 250 to 300 ng DNA (around 30,000 T cell genomes). Profiling relied on immunoSEQ multiplex PCR, and the TCRdb table lists in-frame clones only, not all of them. The sample includes about half a million clones, approximately 82% of them seen just once. The CDR3 covers 14 residues. V was cut by 0 bases and J by 7 bases, with 10 bases left in between. From germline, CDR1 is SGHRS and CDR2 YFSETQ.

V and J are TRBV5-1 and TRBJ1-4; D is uncertain. The receptor comes from a woman in her thirties or forties in good health. Some clones in this sample may be carry-over from other donors' samples. The sample comprised PBMCs. For the CDR3, the DNA is TGCGCCAGCAGCTTGGAGCGTTGGGGTGAAAAACTGTTTTTT. Translation: CASSLERWGEKLFF.